What follows are 3 T cell receptor beta chains derived from one specimen sequenced in a study of molecular identifiers for immune sequencing clone quantification. TCRdb used MiXCR to reprocess the PCR reads, holding one entry per CDR3 protein. The sample lists more than 450,000 distinct CDR3 sequences, around 23% occurring once. Sample: naive CD8+ T cells from blood, with Jurkat cell RNA spiked in. The subset denotes: FACS-sorted CD8+CD4-CCR7+CD45RA+ naive T cells. The source is a human donor in good health. Some libraries in this study had Jurkat cell RNA spiked in.

V is TRBV7-2 and J is TRBJ2-2, with D unclear. This CDR3 has 18 amino acids. Germline lookup yields CDR1 SGHTA and CDR2 FQGNSA. With 5 bases removed from V and 4 bases from J, the gap between germline ends came to 23 bases. CDR3 DNA: TGTGCCAGCAGCCCACAACCCGCGCGTCACATCGGCACCGGGGAGCTGTTTTTT. It is translated as CASSPQPARHIGTGELFF.

In this sample, this clonotype turned up many times. The genes are TRBV2 and TRBJ1-2, with D uncertain. V lost 8 bases, J lost 3 bases, and 13 bases lay in between. The length of the CDR3 is 13 residues. The germline gives CDR1 SNHLY, CDR2 FYNNEI. The CDR3 nucleotides read TGTGCCAGCTTGAGTGAGAGGGACTATGGCTACACCTTC. It is translated as CASLSERDYGYTF. Together with reference TRBV2 and TRBJ1-2, the CDR3 gives the full variable domain: EPEVTQTPSHQVTQMGQEVILRCVPISNHLYFYWYRQILGQKVEFLVSFYNNEISEKSEIFDDQFSVERPDGSNFTLKIRSTKLEDSAMYFCASLSERDYGYTFGSGTRLTVV.

This clonotype was detected only a few times. The chain combines TRBV5-4 with TRBJ2-1; 10 nucleotides align to TRBD1. The germline V gene has CDR1 SGHNT and CDR2 YYREEE (reference sequence). The CDR3 runs 16 residues. Trimming removed 4 bases from V and 3 bases from J; junction bases left unmatched: 7. CDR3 protein: CASSSATGGIYNEQFF. The CDR3 coding sequence is TGTGCCAGCAGCAGCGCGACAGGGGGCATCTACAATGAGCAGTTCTTC. Drawing the rest from reference TRBV5-4 and TRBJ2-1, the complete variable domain is ETGVTQSPTHLIKTRGQQVTLRCSSQSGHNTVSWYQQALGQGPQFIFQYYREEENGRGNFPPRFSGLQFPNYSSELNVNALELDDSALYLCASSSATGGIYNEQFFGPGTRLTVL.